This T cell receptor (beta chain) is drawn from a study of T cell repertoires in cytomegalovirus infection. Study at large: As its CMV epitopes, the study selected recently identified HLA-C-restricted and well-studied HLA-B-restricted targets.

TCRdb used MiXCR to reprocess the reads, holding one entry per CDR3 protein. Here the sample spans under 95,000 distinct CDR3 sequences, about 44% being singletons. As for this clonotype: Its target is unknown.

The germline gives CDR1 SGHNT, CDR2 YENEEA. The CDR3 spans 12 residues. V gave up 5 bases and J gave up 6 bases; unmatched junction bases: 2. Source: CD8+ T cells from cultured PBMCs, taken from culture after CMV antigen stimulation. V gene TRBV11-3 combines with J gene TRBJ2-7; 9 bases match TRBD1. The receptor was isolated from a human donor in good health (CMV status not recorded). Some clones in this sample may be carry-over from other donors' samples. The CDR3 loop reads CASSMDRGEQYF. In DNA, the CDR3 is TGTGCCAGCAGCATGGACAGGGGCGAGCAGTACTTC. Full variable domain (remainder filled in from reference TRBV11-3 and TRBJ2-7): EAGVVQSPRYKIIEKKQPVAFWCNPISGHNTLYWYLQNLGQGPELLIRYENEEAVDDSQLPKDRFSAERLKGVDSTLKIQPAELGDSAVYLCASSMDRGEQYFGPGTRLTVT.